The rows below give T cell receptor beta chains drawn from one sample of a study of shared clonotypes between healthy human individuals. Sequencing used immunoSEQ multiplex PCR; TCRdb keeps in-frame clones, though not all of them. Altogether millions of clones are present, approximately 94% being singletons, with the ten largest covering about 0.13%. Specimen: naive CD4+ T cells sorted from blood. These receptors were collected from a man aged 18 to 30 in good health. Both conserved end residues are trimmed from each CDR3. The order of the fields is V gene, D gene, J gene, CDR3 protein. A D gene is named only where the DNA matches it firmly.

>TRBV28|TRBD2|TRBJ2-4
ASSLWELAGIGSKNIQY
>TRBV4-1|TRBD1|TRBJ2-7
ASSQDWDRGYSYEQY
>TRBV5-1|-|TRBJ2-6
ASSPGTSGANVLT
>TRBV5-1|-|TRBJ1-4
ASSAGLLNEKLF
>TRBV5-1|TRBD1|TRBJ1-1
ASRRGLNTEAF
>TRBV6-5|TRBD1|TRBJ2-7
ASSYRGRNYEQY
>TRBV30|-|TRBJ1-1
AWSLRMDSTEAF
>TRBV19|TRBD1|TRBJ2-7
ASSSETGVSYEQY
>TRBV7-3|-|TRBJ2-1
ASSRAGAGEQF
>TRBV5-1|-|TRBJ2-3
ASSIRDSSTDTQY
>TRBV18|-|TRBJ1-2
ASSAEALGGYT
>TRBV6-6|TRBD1|TRBJ1-1
ASSYGQVAF
>TRBV11-3|-|TRBJ2-2
ASSAGGTVTGELF
>TRBV5-1|TRBD1|TRBJ2-5
ASFRDSQETQY
>TRBV10-3|TRBD2|TRBJ2-7
AISQGLAGVNEQY
>TRBV4-1|-|TRBJ2-7
ASSQDVGYEQY
>TRBV11-2|TRBD1|TRBJ1-1
ASSLDRGEAF
>TRBV28|-|TRBJ1-5
ASSSQGPGQPQH
>TRBV7-9|-|TRBJ2-5
ASSLETAQETQY
>TRBV2|-|TRBJ1-6
ASSERGNYNSPLH
>TRBV7-2|TRBD1|TRBJ2-1
ASSRVVTAGTGKGGEQF
>TRBV29-1|-|TRBJ2-2
SVLGVGELF
>TRBV9|-|TRBJ2-1
ASSVYSGNEQF
>TRBV27|TRBD1|TRBJ2-1
ASSIRTGDYNEQF
>TRBV2|-|TRBJ2-1
ASSALGFDEQF
>TRBV5-4|-|TRBJ2-3
ASSPAGPVITDTQY
>TRBV7-2|-|TRBJ2-5
ASSPILGVPQY
>TRBV5-4|-|TRBJ1-1
ASSFGPATEAF
>TRBV23-1|-|TRBJ1-5
ASSQSAGNYSNQPQH
>TRBV9|TRBD1|TRBJ2-7
ASSLRTGVLGGEQY
>TRBV6-6|TRBD2|TRBJ2-7
ASSGGGSSYEQY
>TRBV5-4|-|TRBJ1-6
ASSPGTTDSPLH
>TRBV4-2|-|TRBJ2-7
ASSQEPGVMTYEQY
>TRBV6-5|-|TRBJ2-2
ASSRTEGTGELF
>TRBV18|-|TRBJ2-5
ASSSGSQETQY
>TRBV7-3|-|TRBJ2-7
ASSLSGGYEQY
>TRBV28|TRBD2|TRBJ2-1
ASSSGLAGGSNEQF
>TRBV5-6|TRBD1|TRBJ1-2
ASSLTGTGGDYGYT
>TRBV27|TRBD2|TRBJ2-7
ASSLSRFSGDWGEQY
>TRBV6-5|-|TRBJ1-2
ASSQRGTDGYT
>TRBV6-5|TRBD1|TRBJ1-6
ASRPDRVGNSPLH
>TRBV5-8|-|TRBJ1-3
ASSWIDSGNTIY
>TRBV19|TRBD1|TRBJ2-2
ASSFGQGVGELF